This paragraph reports one TCR beta chain. What it binds is not known. This CDR3 has 13 residues. V dropped 4 bases and J dropped 1 base, with 7 bases sitting between them. Germline V gene lookup returns CDR1 MGHDK and CDR2 SYGVNS. Sequenced by immunoSEQ multiplex PCR; TCRdb stores in-frame clones only, minus some. In the table there are about 120,000 clones, approximately 91% of which are singletons. The sample originates from a study of T cell responses to AZD1222 COVID-19 vaccine. Study-level information: Second-dose groups at about 4 or about 12 weeks were pooled.

Overall study findings and caveats: Most donors were white British and more were female, and clonal diversity was possibly underestimated. Reports indicate that nearly half of spike-specific TCRs are directed at unmutated variant regions.

This chain connects TRBV25-1 to TRBJ1-1; D is ambiguous. Sequencing used peripheral blood, obtained on day 0 of AZD1222 vaccination. This receptor was taken from an adult in good health. In DNA form, the CDR3 reads TGTGCCAGCAGTGGGCAGGAGAACACTGAAGCTTTCTTT. Translation gives CASSGQENTEAFF. Variable domain in full (rest from reference TRBV25-1 and TRBJ1-1): EADIYQTPRYLVIGTGKKITLECSQTMGHDKMYWYQQDPGMELHLIHYSYGVNSTEKGDLSSESTVSRIRTEHFPLTLESARPSHTSQYLCASSGQENTEAFFGQGTRLTVV.